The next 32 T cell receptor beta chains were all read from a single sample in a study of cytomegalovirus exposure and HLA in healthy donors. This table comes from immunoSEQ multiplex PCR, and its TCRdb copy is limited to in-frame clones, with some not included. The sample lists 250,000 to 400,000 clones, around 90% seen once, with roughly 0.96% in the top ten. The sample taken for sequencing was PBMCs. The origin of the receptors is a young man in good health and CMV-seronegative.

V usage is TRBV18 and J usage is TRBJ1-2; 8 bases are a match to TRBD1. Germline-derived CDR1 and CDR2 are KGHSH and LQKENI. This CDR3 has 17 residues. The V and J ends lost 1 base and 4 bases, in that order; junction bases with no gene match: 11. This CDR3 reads CASSPQTDRGVSYGYTF. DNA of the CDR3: TGTGCCAGCTCACCACAAACCGACAGGGGCGTTAGCTATGGCTACACCTTC.

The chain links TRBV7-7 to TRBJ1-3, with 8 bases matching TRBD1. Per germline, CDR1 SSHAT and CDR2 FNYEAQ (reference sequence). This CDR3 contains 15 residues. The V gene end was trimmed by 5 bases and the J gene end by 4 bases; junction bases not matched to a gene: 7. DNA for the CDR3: TGTGCCAGCAGCCGAGGACAGGGTTGGGGAAACACCATATATTTT. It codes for CASSRGQGWGNTIYF.

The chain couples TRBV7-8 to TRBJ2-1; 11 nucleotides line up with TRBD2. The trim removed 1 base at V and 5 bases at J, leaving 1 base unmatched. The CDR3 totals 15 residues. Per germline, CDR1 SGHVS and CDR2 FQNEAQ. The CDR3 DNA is TGTGCCAGCAGCTTAGGACTAGCGGGGAACAATGAGCAGTTCTTC. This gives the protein CASSLGLAGNNEQFF.

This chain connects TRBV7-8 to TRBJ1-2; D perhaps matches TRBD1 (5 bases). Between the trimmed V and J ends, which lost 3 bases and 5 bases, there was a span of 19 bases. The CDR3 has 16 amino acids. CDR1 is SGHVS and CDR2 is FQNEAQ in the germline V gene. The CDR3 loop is CASSFVVGGEEYGYTF. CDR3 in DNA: TGTGCCAGCAGCTTTGTTGTGGGGGGGGAAGAGTATGGCTACACCTTC.

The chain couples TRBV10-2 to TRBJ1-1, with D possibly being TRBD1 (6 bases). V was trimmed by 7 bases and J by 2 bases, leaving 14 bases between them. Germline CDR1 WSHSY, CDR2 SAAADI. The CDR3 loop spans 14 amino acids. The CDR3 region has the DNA TGCGCCAGCAAGATGGACAGCGTCAACACTGAAGCTTTCTTT. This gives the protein CASKMDSVNTEAFF.

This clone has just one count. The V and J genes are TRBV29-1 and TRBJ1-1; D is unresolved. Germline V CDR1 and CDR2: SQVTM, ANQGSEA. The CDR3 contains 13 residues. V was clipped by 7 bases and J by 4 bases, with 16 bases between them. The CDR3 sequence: CSDNSGGGTEAFF. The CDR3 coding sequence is TGCAGCGATAACTCTGGTGGCGGCACTGAAGCTTTCTTT.

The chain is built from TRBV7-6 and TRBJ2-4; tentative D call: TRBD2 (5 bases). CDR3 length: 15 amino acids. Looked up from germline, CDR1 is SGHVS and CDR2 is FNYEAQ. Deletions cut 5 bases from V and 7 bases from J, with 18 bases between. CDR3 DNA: TGTGCCAGCAGCCCGAAAGGTGGGGAGTGGAACATTCAGTACTTC. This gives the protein CASSPKGGEWNIQYF. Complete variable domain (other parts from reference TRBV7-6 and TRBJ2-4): GAGVSQSPRYKVTKRGQDVALRCDPISGHVSLYWYRQALGQGPEFLTYFNYEAQQDKSGLPNDRFSAERPEGSISTLTIQRTEQRDSAMYRCASSPKGGEWNIQYFGAGTRLSVL.

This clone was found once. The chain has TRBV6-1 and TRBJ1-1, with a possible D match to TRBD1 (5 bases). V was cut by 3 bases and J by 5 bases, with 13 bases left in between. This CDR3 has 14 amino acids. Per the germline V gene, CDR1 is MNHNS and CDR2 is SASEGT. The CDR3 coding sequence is TGTGCCAGCAGTGATCAGGGAGGGTCGACTGAAGCTTTCTTT. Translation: CASSDQGGSTEAFF.

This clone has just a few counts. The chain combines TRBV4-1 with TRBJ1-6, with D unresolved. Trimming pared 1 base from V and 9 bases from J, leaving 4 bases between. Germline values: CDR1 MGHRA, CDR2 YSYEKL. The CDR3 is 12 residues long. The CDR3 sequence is CASSQGSSPLHF. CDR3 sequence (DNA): TGCGCCAGCAGCCAAGGTAGTTCACCCCTCCACTTT.

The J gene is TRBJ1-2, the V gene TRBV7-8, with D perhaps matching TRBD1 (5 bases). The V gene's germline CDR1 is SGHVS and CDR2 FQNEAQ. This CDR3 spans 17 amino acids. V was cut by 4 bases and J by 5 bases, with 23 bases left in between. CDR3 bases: TGTGCCAGCAGCTCCCTCGGCCTTACAGGAGACAAGTATGGCTACACCTTC. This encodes CASSSLGLTGDKYGYTF.

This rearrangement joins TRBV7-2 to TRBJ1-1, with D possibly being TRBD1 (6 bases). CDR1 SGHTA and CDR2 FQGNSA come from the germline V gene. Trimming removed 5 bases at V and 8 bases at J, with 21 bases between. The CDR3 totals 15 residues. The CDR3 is CASSKLGASGTEAFF. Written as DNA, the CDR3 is TGTGCCAGCAGCAAACTAGGGGCCTCAGGGACAGAAGCTTTCTTT.

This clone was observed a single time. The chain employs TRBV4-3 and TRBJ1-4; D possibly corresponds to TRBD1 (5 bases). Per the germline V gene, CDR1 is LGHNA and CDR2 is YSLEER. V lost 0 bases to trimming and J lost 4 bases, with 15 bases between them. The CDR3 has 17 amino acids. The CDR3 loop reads CASSQDWVGGINEKLFF. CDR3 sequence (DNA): TGCGCCAGCAGCCAAGATTGGGTTGGGGGGATTAATGAAAAACTGTTTTTT.

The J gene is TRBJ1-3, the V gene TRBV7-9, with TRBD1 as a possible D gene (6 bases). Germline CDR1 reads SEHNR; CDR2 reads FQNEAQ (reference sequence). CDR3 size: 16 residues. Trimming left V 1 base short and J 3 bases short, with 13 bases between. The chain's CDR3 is CASSLVAGAYGNTIYF. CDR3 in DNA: TGTGCCAGCAGCTTAGTGGCAGGGGCGTATGGAAACACCATATATTTT.

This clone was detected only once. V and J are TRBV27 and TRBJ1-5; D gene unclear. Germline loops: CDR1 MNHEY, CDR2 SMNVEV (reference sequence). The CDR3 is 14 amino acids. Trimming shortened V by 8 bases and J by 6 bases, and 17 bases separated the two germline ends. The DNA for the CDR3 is TGTGCCAGCGGGTTAGGACTGGGCCTTCAGCCCCAGCATTTT. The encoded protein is CASGLGLGLQPQHF.

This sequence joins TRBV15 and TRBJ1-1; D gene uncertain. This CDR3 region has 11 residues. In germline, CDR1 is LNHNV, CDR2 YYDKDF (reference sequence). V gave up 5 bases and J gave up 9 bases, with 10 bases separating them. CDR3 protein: CATSSQRQAFF. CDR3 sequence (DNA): TGTGCCACCAGCTCGCAGCGGCAAGCTTTCTTT.

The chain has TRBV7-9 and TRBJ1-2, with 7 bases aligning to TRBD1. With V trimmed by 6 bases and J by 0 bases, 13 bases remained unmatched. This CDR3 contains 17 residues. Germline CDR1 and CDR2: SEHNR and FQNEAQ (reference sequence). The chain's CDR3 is CASSPRDSNRANYGYTF. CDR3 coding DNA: TGTGCCAGCAGTCCCCGGGACAGCAATCGAGCTAACTATGGCTACACCTTC.

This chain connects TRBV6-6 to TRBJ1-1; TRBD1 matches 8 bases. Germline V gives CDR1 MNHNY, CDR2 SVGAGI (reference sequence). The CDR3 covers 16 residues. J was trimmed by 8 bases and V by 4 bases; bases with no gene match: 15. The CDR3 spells CASSSGQGRGFGEAFF. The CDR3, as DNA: TGTGCCAGCAGTTCCGGACAGGGAAGGGGTTTCGGGGAAGCTTTCTTT.

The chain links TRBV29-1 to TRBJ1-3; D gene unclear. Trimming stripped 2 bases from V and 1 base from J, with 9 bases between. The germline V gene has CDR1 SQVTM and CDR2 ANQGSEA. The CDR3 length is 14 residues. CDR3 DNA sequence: TGCAGCGTTGAATCCGGAGGGTCTGGAAACACCATATATTTT. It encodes CSVESGGSGNTIYF.

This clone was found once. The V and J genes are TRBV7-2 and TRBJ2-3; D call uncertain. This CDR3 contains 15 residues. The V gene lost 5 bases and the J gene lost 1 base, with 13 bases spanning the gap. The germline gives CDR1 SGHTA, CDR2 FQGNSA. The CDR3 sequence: CASSPPNGGTDTQYF. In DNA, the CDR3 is TGTGCCAGCAGCCCCCCCAACGGAGGCACAGATACGCAGTATTTT.

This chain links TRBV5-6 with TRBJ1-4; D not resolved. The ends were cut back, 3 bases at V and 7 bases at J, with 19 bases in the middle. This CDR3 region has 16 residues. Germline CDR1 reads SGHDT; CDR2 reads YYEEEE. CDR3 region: CASSSVREGVGEKLFF. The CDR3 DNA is TGTGCCAGCAGCTCAGTTAGAGAGGGTGTCGGTGAAAAACTGTTTTTT.

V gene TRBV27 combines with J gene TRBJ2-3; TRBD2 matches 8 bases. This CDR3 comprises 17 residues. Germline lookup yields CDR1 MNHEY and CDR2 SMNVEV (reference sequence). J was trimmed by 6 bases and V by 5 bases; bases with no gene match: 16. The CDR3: CASSPPPGGSLGDTQYF. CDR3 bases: TGTGCCAGCAGTCCCCCCCCGGGGGGGTCACTGGGCGATACGCAGTATTTT.

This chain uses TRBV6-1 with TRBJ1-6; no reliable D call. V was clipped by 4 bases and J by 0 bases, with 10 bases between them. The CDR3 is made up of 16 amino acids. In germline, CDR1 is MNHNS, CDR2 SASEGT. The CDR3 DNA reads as TGTGCCAGCAGTGGCCCTGCGAGCTCCTATAATTCACCCCTCCACTTT. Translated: CASSGPASSYNSPLHF.

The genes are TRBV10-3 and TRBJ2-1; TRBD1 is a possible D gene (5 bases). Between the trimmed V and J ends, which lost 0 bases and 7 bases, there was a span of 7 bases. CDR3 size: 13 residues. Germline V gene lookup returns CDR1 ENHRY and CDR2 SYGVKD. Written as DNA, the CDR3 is TGTGCCATCAGTGAGTCTGGGGCAAATGAGCAGTTCTTC. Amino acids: CAISESGANEQFF.

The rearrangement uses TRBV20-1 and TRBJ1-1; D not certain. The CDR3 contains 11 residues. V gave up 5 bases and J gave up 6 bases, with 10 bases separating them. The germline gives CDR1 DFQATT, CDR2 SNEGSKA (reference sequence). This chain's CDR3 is CSAVRNSEAFF. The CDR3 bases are TGCAGTGCTGTCAGGAATTCTGAAGCTTTCTTT.

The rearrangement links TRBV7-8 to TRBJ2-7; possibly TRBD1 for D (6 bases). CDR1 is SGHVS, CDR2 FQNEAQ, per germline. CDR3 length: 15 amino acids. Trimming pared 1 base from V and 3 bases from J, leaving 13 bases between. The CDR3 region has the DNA TGTGCCAGCAGCTTAGATGGACAGCGATTCTACGAGCAGTACTTC. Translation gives CASSLDGQRFYEQYF.

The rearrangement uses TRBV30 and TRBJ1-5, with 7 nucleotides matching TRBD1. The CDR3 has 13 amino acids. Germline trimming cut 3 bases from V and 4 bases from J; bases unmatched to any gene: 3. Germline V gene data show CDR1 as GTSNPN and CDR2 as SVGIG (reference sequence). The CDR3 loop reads CAWRQGPNQPQHF. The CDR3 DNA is TGTGCCTGGAGACAGGGGCCTAATCAGCCCCAGCATTTT.

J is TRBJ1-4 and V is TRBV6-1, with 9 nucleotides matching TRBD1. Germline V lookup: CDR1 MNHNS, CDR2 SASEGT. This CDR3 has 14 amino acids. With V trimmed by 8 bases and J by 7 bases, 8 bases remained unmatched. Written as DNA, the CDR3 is TGTGCCAGCGGCCTCCGGGACAGGGCTGAAAAACTGTTTTTT. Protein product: CASGLRDRAEKLFF.

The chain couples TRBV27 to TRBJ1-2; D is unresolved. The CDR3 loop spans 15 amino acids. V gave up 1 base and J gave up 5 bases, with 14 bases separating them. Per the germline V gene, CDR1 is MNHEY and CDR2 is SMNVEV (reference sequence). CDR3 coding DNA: TGTGCCAGCAGTTTATATCGCGGTGCGGGGTATGGCTACACCTTC. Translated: CASSLYRGAGYGYTF.

In DNA, the CDR3 is TGTGCCAGCAGTTACTCCCCCACATGGTATGGCTACACCTTC. Amino acids: CASSYSPTWYGYTF. The chain couples TRBV6-5 to TRBJ1-2, with no clear D. V lost 0 bases and J lost 5, with 10 bases in between. The CDR3 contains 14 residues. Germline assignment: CDR1 MNHEY and CDR2 SVGAGI.

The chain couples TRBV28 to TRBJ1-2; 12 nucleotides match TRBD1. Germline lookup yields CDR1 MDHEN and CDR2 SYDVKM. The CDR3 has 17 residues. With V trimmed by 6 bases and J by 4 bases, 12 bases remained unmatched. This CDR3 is CASRTTGTGGRAYGYTF. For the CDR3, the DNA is TGTGCCAGCAGAACCACCGGGACAGGGGGCAGAGCCTATGGCTACACCTTC.

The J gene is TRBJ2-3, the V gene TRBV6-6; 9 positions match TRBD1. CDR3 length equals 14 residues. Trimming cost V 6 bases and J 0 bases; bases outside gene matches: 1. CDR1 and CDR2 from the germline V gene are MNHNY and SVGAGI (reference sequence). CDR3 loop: CASRGTGSTDTQYF. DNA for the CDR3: TGTGCCAGCAGAGGGACAGGGAGCACAGATACGCAGTATTTT.

CDR3 in amino acids: CASSQPFPGDRDSHYEQYF. Written as DNA, the CDR3 is TGTGCCAGCAGCCAGCCCTTCCCTGGGGACCGGGACTCTCACTACGAGCAGTACTTC. The chain uses TRBV4-2 and TRBJ2-7; D is perhaps TRBD2 (6 bases). Germline V gene lookup returns CDR1 LGHNA and CDR2 YNFKEQ. The V gene lost 3 bases and the J gene lost 3 bases, with 27 bases spanning the gap. The CDR3 spans 19 residues.